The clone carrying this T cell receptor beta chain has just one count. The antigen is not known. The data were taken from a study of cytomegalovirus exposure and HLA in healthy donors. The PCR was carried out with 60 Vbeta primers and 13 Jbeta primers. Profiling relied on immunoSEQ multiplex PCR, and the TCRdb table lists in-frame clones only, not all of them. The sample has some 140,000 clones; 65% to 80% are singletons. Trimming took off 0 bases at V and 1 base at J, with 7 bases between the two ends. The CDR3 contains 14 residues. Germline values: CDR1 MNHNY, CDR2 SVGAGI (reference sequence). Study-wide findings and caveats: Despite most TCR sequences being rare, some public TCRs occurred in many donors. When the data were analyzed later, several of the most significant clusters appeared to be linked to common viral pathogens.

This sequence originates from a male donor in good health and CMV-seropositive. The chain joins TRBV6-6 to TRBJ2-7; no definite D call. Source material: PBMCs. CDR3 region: CASSYSAESYEQYF. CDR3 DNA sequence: TGTGCCAGCAGTTACTCGGCGGAATCCTACGAGCAGTACTTC.